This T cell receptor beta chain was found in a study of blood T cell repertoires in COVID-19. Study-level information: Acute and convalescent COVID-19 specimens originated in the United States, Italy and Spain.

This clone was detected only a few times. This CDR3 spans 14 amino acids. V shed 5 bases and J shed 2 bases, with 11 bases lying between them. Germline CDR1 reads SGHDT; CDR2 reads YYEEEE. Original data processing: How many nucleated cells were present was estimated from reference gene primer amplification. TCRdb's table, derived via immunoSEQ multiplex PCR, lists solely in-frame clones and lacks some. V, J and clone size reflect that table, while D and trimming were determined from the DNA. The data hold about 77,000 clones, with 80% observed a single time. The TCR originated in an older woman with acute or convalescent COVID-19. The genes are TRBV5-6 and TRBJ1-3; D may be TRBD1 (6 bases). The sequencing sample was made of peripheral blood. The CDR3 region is CASRLEGAGNTIYF. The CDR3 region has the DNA TGTGCCAGCAGGCTAGAGGGGGCTGGAAACACCATATATTTT.